These 4 T cell receptor beta chains came from one sample sequenced in a study of post-analysis software for immune sequencing data. Study-level findings and limits: Five or six TRBV segments, TRBV5-6, TRBV5-1 and TRBV20-1 among them, were found more frequent in patients than controls.

These receptors have no identified antigens. Presence of unique molecular identifiers characterized the TCR beta cDNA libraries. MiXCR was run by TCRdb on the PCR reads, yielding one entry per CDR3 protein. The table shows some 500,000 distinct CDR3 sequences, with roughly 45% occurring only once. The sequencing sample was made of blood. These receptor sequences come from a girl aged 5-17 years with multiple sclerosis.

This chain links TRBV18 with TRBJ2-1, with 10 bases lining up with TRBD2. The V and J ends lost 6 bases and 3 bases, in that order; junction bases with no gene match: 11. The CDR3 has 17 residues. Germline V lookup: CDR1 KGHSH, CDR2 LQKENI. CDR3 bases: TGTGCCAGCTCCCCCGTGGTAGCGGGGGGTCTCTACAATGAGCAGTTCTTC. Protein product: CASSPVVAGGLYNEQFF.

This clonotype came up many times. CDR3 bases: TGTGCCAGCAGTTTCGGACAGAACTATGGCTACACCTTC. Protein sequence: CASSFGQNYGYTF. The gene calls are TRBV12-3 or TRBV12-4 and TRBJ1-2; possibly TRBD1 for D (6 bases). V was shortened by 3 bases and J by 2 bases, with 7 bases between the two germline ends. The CDR3 totals 13 residues.

The V call is TRBV28, the J call TRBJ2-7; TRBD1 matches 7 bases. V shed 6 bases and J 0 bases; nucleotides not matched to a gene: 11. The CDR3 loop spans 16 amino acids. CDR1 is MDHEN, CDR2 SYDVKM, per germline. DNA for the CDR3: TGTGCCAGCAGGACCATTTACCGGGACAGCTCCTACGAGCAGTACTTC. This sequence encodes CASRTIYRDSSYEQYF.

The chain combines TRBV28 with TRBJ2-7; no definite D call. TRBJ2-5 explains the end of the DNA better; the J call may be wrong. The CDR3 loop spans 13 amino acids. Germline V gene lookup returns CDR1 MDHEN and CDR2 SYDVKM. DNA for the CDR3: TGTGCCAGCAGTTTTCTGCGGAAAGAGACCCAGTACTTC. Protein sequence: CASSFLRKETQYF.